This T cell receptor beta chain was recovered during a study of shared clonotypes between healthy human individuals. Measured with immunoSEQ multiplex PCR; TCRdb has only the in-frame clones, and not every one. The sample holds 400,000 to 600,000 clones, roughly three quarters seen once. Germline CDR1 is MGHRA and CDR2 is YSYEKL. This CDR3 has 16 residues. Trimming removed 8 bases from V and 1 base from J; junction bases left unmatched: 9. This clone has more than one count but fewer than ten. The donors, healthy adults who were HIV-negative, had experienced no recent acute infections or vaccinations.

This chain joins TRBV4-1 and TRBJ2-2, with TRBD2 matching over 8 bases. Sequenced sample: PBMCs. The TCR originated in a woman in her thirties or forties in good health. Some clones in this sample may be carry-over from other donors' samples. Written as DNA, the CDR3 is TGCGCCAGCTCGTTTACTAGCGGATGGAACACCGGGGAGCTGTTTTTT. Amino acids: CASSFTSGWNTGELFF.